What follows are 10 T cell receptor beta chains derived from one specimen sequenced in a study of identifying expanded T cells in peripheral blood. Assay: immunoSEQ multiplex PCR; the TCRdb copy retains only in-frame clones and omits some. This sample has some 90,000 clones, with 70% to 90% found just once. Sequenced input: blood. The receptors come from a person aged 18 to 75 in good health.

The rearrangement links TRBV10-3 to TRBJ2-1; 10 bases fit TRBD2. This CDR3 comprises 16 residues. V trimming: 4 bases; J trimming: 4 bases; junction bases outside the gene matches: 7. CDR1 and CDR2 from the germline V gene are ENHRY and SYGVKD. CDR3 coding DNA: TGTGCCATCAGTGGGGGACTAGCGATGATATACAATGAGCAGTTCTTC. This gives the protein CAISGGLAMIYNEQFF.

The rearrangement joins TRBV9 to TRBJ1-1; maybe TRBD1 (5 bases). This CDR3 region has 15 residues. The V and J ends lost 0 bases and 12 bases respectively, with 21 bases between them. Per the germline V gene, CDR1 is SGDLS and CDR2 is YYNGEE. The CDR3 loop reads CASSVDPNTGSRTFF. CDR3 coding DNA: TGTGCCAGCAGCGTAGACCCTAATACAGGCTCACGAACTTTCTTT.

This clone was seen a few times. Written as DNA, the CDR3 is TGTGCCAGCAGTTACCGTCGGGACAGGGGCTACGAGCAGTACTTC. Encoded protein: CASSYRRDRGYEQYF. The chain carries TRBV11-3 and TRBJ2-7; 10 positions match TRBD1. V lost 6 bases, J lost 3 bases, and 8 bases stayed unmatched. The CDR3 is made up of 15 amino acids. CDR1 is SGHNT, CDR2 YENEEA, per germline.

The chain joins TRBV6-6 to TRBJ1-1; D remains ambiguous. Germline CDR1 and CDR2: MNHNY and SVGAGI (reference sequence). Trimming removed 8 bases at V and 12 bases at J, with 10 bases between. The CDR3 extends over 9 amino acids. CDR3 loop: CASGLGTFF. The CDR3, as DNA: TGTGCCAGCGGACTTGGGACTTTCTTT.

The V call is TRBV30, the J call TRBJ1-1, with D unresolved. CDR3 length: 15 residues. The V end was cut by 0 bases, the J end by 1 base, with 12 bases between. The V gene's germline CDR1 is GTSNPN and CDR2 SVGIG (reference sequence). This CDR3 reads CAWSVPGVPNTEAFF. For the CDR3, the DNA is TGTGCCTGGAGTGTACCCGGAGTACCGAACACTGAAGCTTTCTTT.

CDR3 in amino acids: CASSQDVGQNFYGYTF. The CDR3 DNA reads as TGTGCCAGCAGCCAAGATGTTGGTCAGAACTTCTATGGCTACACCTTC. V gene TRBV4-2 combines with J gene TRBJ1-2; D is undetermined. The CDR3 contains 16 residues. V was clipped by 0 bases and J by 4 bases, with 15 bases between them. Germline assignment: CDR1 LGHNA and CDR2 YNFKEQ.

V and J are TRBV5-4 and TRBJ1-2; possibly TRBD1 for D (5 bases). The length of the CDR3 is 14 residues. With 4 bases removed from V and 4 bases from J, the gap between germline ends came to 14 bases. The germline gives CDR1 SGHNT, CDR2 YYREEE (reference sequence). The chain's CDR3 is CASSPGGRGYGYTF. CDR3 DNA sequence: TGTGCCAGCAGCCCTGGAGGTAGGGGCTATGGCTACACCTTC. The full variable domain, its missing parts supplied by reference TRBV5-4 and TRBJ1-2, is ETGVTQSPTHLIKTRGQQVTLRCSSQSGHNTVSWYQQALGQGPQFIFQYYREEENGRGNFPPRFSGLQFPNYSSELNVNALELDDSALYLCASSPGGRGYGYTFGSGTRLTVV.

This clone was found once. The chain uses TRBV19 and TRBJ2-1, with D possibly matching TRBD1 (5 bases). This CDR3 has 15 residues. Germline-derived CDR1 and CDR2 are LNHDA and SQIVND (reference sequence). Trimming shortened V by 9 bases and J by 0 bases, and 15 bases separated the two germline ends. In nucleotides, the CDR3 is TGTGCCAGCCAATCGACAGTAAGCTCCTACAATGAGCAGTTCTTC. This sequence encodes CASQSTVSSYNEQFF.

About this clone itself: A much bigger clone sits one base away, suggesting this may be a read error. At the DNA level, this CDR3 is encoded by other sequences in the same sample as well. V and J are TRBV7-2 and TRBJ1-5; D is undetermined. Trimming took 2 bases from V and 4 from J, leaving 6 bases between them. The germline gives CDR1 SGHTA, CDR2 FQGNSA. The CDR3 covers 13 residues. DNA for the CDR3: TGTGCCAGCAGCTTACGAGGGAATCAGCCCCAGCATTTT. It yields the protein CASSLRGNQPQHF.

The rearrangement joins TRBV9 to TRBJ1-1, with 8 bases lining up with TRBD1. V lost 4 bases, J lost 1 base, and 6 bases stayed unmatched. From germline, CDR1 is SGDLS and CDR2 YYNGEE. This CDR3 has 15 residues. The CDR3 DNA follows: TGTGCCAGCAGCCCTCGACAGGGGAGGAACACTGAAGCTTTCTTT. It yields the protein CASSPRQGRNTEAFF.